These T cell receptor beta chains were read from a single sample in a study of PD-1 blockade in mismatch repair-deficient tumors. The data were produced by immunoSEQ multiplex PCR, yet TCRdb's version contains in-frame clones alone and is incomplete. The table records about 34,000 clones, less than 90% of them present only once. The sequences come from PBMCs, collected 6 to 7 weeks after starting pembrolizumab. The receptors shown here come from an adult with mismatch repair-deficient cancer. The CDR3 runs from the conserved cysteine through the conserved F or W. Each record gives: J gene, D gene, clone size, V gene, CDR3 DNA, CDR3 protein. A D gene is named only where the DNA matches it firmly. Where a row states a size, it is once, few, many or the class of an expanded clone; other rows omit it.

j_call: TRBJ2-1
d_call: TRBD1
clone_size: NA
v_call: TRBV7-3
cdr3_nt: TGTGCCAGCAGCTTAACAAGGGACAGCAATGAGCAGTTCTTC
cdr3_aa: CASSLTRDSNEQFF

j_call: TRBJ2-7
d_call: TRBD1
clone_size: NA
v_call: TRBV4-1
cdr3_nt: TGCGCCAGCAGCCAGGGTTGGACAGGGGGTCACTACGAGCAGTACTTC
cdr3_aa: CASSQGWTGGHYEQYF

j_call: TRBJ1-5
d_call: TRBD1
clone_size: NA
v_call: TRBV28
cdr3_nt: TGTGCCAGCAGTCCGCGAGGACAGGGGGCGGGTCAGCCCCAGCATTTT
cdr3_aa: CASSPRGQGAGQPQHF

j_call: TRBJ2-3
d_call: NA
clone_size: NA
v_call: TRBV16
cdr3_nt: TGTGCCAGCAGCCCTAGCAGAACAGATACGCAGTATTTT
cdr3_aa: CASSPSRTDTQYF

j_call: TRBJ2-1
d_call: TRBD2
clone_size: NA
v_call: TRBV9
cdr3_nt: TGTGCCAGCAGAAAGGGACTAGCGGGAGGGGCCTACAATGAGCAGTTCTTC
cdr3_aa: CASRKGLAGGAYNEQFF

j_call: TRBJ2-3
d_call: TRBD2
clone_size: NA
v_call: TRBV7-3
cdr3_nt: TGTGCCAGCAGCTTAAATTCCGCGGGAGTCCCGGATACGCAGTATTTT
cdr3_aa: CASSLNSAGVPDTQYF

j_call: TRBJ1-4
d_call: NA
clone_size: NA
v_call: TRBV6-6
cdr3_nt: TGTGCCAGCAGCTTTATTAATGAAAAACTGTTTTTT
cdr3_aa: CASSFINEKLFF

j_call: TRBJ1-2
d_call: NA
clone_size: NA
v_call: TRBV10-3
cdr3_nt: TGTGCCATCAGCCCGACAGAGTATGGCTACACCTTC
cdr3_aa: CAISPTEYGYTF

j_call: TRBJ2-7
d_call: TRBD1
clone_size: few
v_call: TRBV6-5
cdr3_nt: TGTGCCAGCAGTTCTCCGACAGGGTCCGCCGAGCAGTACTTC
cdr3_aa: CASSSPTGSAEQYF

j_call: TRBJ2-7
d_call: NA
clone_size: few
v_call: TRBV4-1
cdr3_nt: TGCGCCAGCAGCCAAGCTGGCGGGACCCTCTACGAGCAGTACTTC
cdr3_aa: CASSQAGGTLYEQYF

j_call: TRBJ1-2
d_call: NA
clone_size: NA
v_call: TRBV7-3
cdr3_nt: TGTGCCAGCAGCTTTGCCCATGGAGGGGGCTACACCTTC
cdr3_aa: CASSFAHGGGYTF

j_call: TRBJ1-2
d_call: NA
clone_size: few
v_call: TRBV27
cdr3_nt: TGTGCCAGCAGTCCTCGGGAAGAAAACTATGGCTACACCTTC
cdr3_aa: CASSPREENYGYTF

j_call: TRBJ1-3
d_call: NA
clone_size: NA
v_call: TRBV7-6
cdr3_nt: TGTGCCAGCAGCTTAGCACCGACAGTCTCTGGAAACACCATATATTTT
cdr3_aa: CASSLAPTVSGNTIYF

j_call: TRBJ1-4
d_call: NA
clone_size: NA
v_call: TRBV18
cdr3_nt: TGTGCCAGCTCACCACCGCCCGACGGGGGAAAACTGTTTTTT
cdr3_aa: CASSPPPDGGKLFF

j_call: TRBJ2-2
d_call: NA
clone_size: NA
v_call: TRBV7-2
cdr3_nt: TGTGCCAGCAGGACACCGAACACCGGGGAGCTGTTTTTT
cdr3_aa: CASRTPNTGELFF

j_call: TRBJ1-6
d_call: NA
clone_size: NA
v_call: TRBV7-2
cdr3_nt: TGTGCCAGCAGCTTAGAGTTGAGCTCCTATAATTCACCCCTCCACTTT
cdr3_aa: CASSLELSSYNSPLHF